A single sample gave rise to the 8 T cell receptor beta chains below, sequenced in a study of blood T cells in healthy people across ages. Using a J-beta primer mix together with a sample-barcoded 5' primer, a second PCR was run for about 6 to 12 cycles. TCRdb fed the 5' RACE reads into MiXCR, producing one record per CDR3 protein. Among roughly 1.7 million distinct CDR3 sequences listed, roughly a third were seen once. Material for sequencing was blood. All receptors come from a woman in her twenties or thirties in good health.

The chain combines TRBV12-3 or TRBV12-4 with TRBJ1-2, with D possibly matching TRBD1 (5 bases). This CDR3 region has 14 residues. Trimming took 6 bases from V and 3 from J, leaving 14 bases between them. CDR3 sequence (DNA): TGTGCCAGCAGGCAGGGTAGATCATACTATGGCTACACCTTC. It yields the protein CASRQGRSYYGYTF.

This chain links TRBV12-3 or TRBV12-4 with TRBJ2-5, with a possible D match to TRBD2 (7 bases). The DNA end is a closer match to TRBJ2-7, so the J assignment may be wrong. CDR3 length: 14 residues. Here the CDR3 DNA reads TGTGCCAGCAGTTTAGACGGGGGGCGAGGCGAGCAGTACTTC. Protein product: CASSLDGGRGEQYF.

The chain joins TRBV29-1 to TRBJ2-1, with TRBD2 matching over 7 bases. The CDR3 is 17 amino acids. The germline CDR1 and CDR2 sequences are SQVTM and ANQGSEA. J lost 0 bases, V lost 0 bases, and 8 bases had no gene match. In DNA, the CDR3 is TGCAGCGTTGAAGATCTTCTAGCGGTAAGCTCCTACAATGAGCAGTTCTTC. It is translated as CSVEDLLAVSSYNEQFF.

DNA for the CDR3: TGTGCCAGCAGTTTATCCGCCTACCCCTCCTACGAGCAGTACTTC. This translates into CASSLSAYPSYEQYF. The chain is built from TRBV27 and TRBJ2-7; no clear D gene. V was cut by 0 bases and J by 0 bases, with 9 bases left in between. This CDR3 is built from 15 residues. The germline V gene has CDR1 MNHEY and CDR2 SMNVEV (reference sequence).

V and J are TRBV11-1 and TRBJ1-1; D is possibly TRBD1 (5 bases). CDR1 and CDR2 (germline): SGHAT, FQDESV (reference sequence). V lost 5 bases to trimming and J lost 10 bases, with 17 bases between them. CDR3 length: 13 amino acids. This CDR3 reads CASSPYEGVGAFF. As DNA, the CDR3 is TGTGCCAGCAGCCCCTACGAAGGGGTAGGAGCTTTCTTT. Based on the CDR3 plus reference TRBV11-1 and TRBJ1-1, the full variable domain is EAEVAQSPRYKITEKSQAVAFWCDPISGHATLYWYRQILGQGPELLVQFQDESVVDDSQLPKDRFSAERLKGVDSTLKIQPAELGDSAMYLCASSPYEGVGAFFGQGTRLTVV.

This clonotype was found many times. V usage is TRBV29-1 and J usage is TRBJ2-1, with D possibly being TRBD2 (6 bases). Germline-derived CDR1 and CDR2 are SQVTM and ANQGSEA. CDR3 length: 13 residues. The ends were cut back, 7 bases at V and 7 bases at J, with 17 bases in the middle. The DNA of the CDR3 is TGCAGCGGCCAGGGCAGGAGGGGAAATGAGCAGTTCTTC. Translation gives CSGQGRRGNEQFF.

The V and J genes are TRBV20-1 and TRBJ2-1; TRBD2 is a possible D gene (5 bases). CDR1 and CDR2 (germline): DFQATT, SNEGSKA (reference sequence). V was pared by 1 base and J by 4 bases, with 17 bases between. The CDR3 length is 16 residues. The CDR3 DNA is TGCAGTGCTAGAGTTCGAGTTGGCACTAGATACAATGAGCAGTTCTTC. Amino acid sequence: CSARVRVGTRYNEQFF.

This clonotype showed up just a few times. The chain employs TRBV20-1 and TRBJ2-7; D possibly corresponds to TRBD2 (5 bases). The V gene lost 5 bases and the J gene lost 1 base, with 21 bases spanning the gap. This CDR3 is 16 amino acids long. Germline lookup yields CDR1 DFQATT and CDR2 SNEGSKA (reference sequence). The CDR3 DNA follows: TGCAGTGCTCACTCGTTAAGACGAGCGGAGTCCTACGAGCAGTACTTC. As protein: CSAHSLRRAESYEQYF.